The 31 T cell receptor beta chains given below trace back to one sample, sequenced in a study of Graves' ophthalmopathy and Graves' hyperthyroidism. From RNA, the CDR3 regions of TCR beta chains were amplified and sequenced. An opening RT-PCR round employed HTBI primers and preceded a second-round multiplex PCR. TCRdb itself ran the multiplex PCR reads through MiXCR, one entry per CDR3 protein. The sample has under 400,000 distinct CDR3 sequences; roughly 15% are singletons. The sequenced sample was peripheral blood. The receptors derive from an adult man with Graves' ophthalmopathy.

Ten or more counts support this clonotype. CDR3 in DNA: TGTGCCAGCAGCTCAAATCCCGGGACTAGGGCCCCAGAGACCCAGTACTTC. Translation: CASSSNPGTRAPETQYF. The chain is built from TRBV7-8 and TRBJ2-5; 8 bases line up with TRBD2. This CDR3 comprises 17 residues. The ends lost 4 bases at V and 4 bases at J; junction bases unmatched: 14. Germline loops: CDR1 SGHVS, CDR2 FQNEAQ.

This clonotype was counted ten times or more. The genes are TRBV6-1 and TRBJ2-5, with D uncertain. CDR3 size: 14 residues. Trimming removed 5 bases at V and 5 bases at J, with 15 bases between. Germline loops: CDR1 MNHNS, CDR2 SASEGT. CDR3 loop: CASSPRVSTETQYF. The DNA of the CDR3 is TGTGCCAGCAGTCCACGAGTGAGTACGGAGACCCAGTACTTC.

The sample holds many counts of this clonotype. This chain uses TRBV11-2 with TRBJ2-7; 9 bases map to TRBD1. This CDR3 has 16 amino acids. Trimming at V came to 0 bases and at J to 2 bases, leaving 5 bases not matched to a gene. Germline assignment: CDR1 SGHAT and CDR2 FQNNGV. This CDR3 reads CASSLEGQGPPYEQYF. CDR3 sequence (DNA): TGTGCCAGCAGCTTAGAGGGACAGGGCCCCCCCTACGAGCAGTACTTC.

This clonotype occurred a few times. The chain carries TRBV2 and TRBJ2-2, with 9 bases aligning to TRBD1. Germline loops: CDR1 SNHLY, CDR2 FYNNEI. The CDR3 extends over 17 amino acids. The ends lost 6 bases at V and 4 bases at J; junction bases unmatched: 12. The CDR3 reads CASRFPRDREITGELFF. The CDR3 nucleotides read TGTGCCAGCAGATTCCCCCGGGACAGGGAAATCACCGGGGAGCTGTTTTTT.

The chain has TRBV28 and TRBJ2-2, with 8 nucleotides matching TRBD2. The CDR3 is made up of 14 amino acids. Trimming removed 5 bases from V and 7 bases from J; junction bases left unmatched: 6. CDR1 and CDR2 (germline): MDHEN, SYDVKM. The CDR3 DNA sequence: TGTGCCAGCAGTGTACGGCGGGAGGTCGGGGAGCTGTTTTTT. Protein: CASSVRREVGELFF.

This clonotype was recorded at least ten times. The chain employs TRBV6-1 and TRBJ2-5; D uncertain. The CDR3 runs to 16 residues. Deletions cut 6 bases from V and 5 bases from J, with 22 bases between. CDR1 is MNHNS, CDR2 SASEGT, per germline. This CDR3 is CASSQGGPTRRETQYF. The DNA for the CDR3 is TGTGCCAGCAGCCAAGGTGGCCCTACGAGAAGGGAGACCCAGTACTTC.

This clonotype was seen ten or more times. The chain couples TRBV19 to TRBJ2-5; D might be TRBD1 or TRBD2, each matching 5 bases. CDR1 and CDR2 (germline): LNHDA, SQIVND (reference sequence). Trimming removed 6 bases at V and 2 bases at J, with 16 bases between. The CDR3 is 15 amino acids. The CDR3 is CASSLPEGRQETQYF. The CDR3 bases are TGTGCCAGTAGCCTCCCTGAGGGGCGGCAAGAGACCCAGTACTTC.

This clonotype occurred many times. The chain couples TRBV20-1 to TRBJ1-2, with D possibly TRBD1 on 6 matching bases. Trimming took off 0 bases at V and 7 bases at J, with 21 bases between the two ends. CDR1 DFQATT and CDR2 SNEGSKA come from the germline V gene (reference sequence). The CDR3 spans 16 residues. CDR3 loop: CSAREARTAGASGYTF. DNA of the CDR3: TGCAGTGCTAGAGAGGCCCGCACAGCAGGGGCATCTGGCTACACCTTC.

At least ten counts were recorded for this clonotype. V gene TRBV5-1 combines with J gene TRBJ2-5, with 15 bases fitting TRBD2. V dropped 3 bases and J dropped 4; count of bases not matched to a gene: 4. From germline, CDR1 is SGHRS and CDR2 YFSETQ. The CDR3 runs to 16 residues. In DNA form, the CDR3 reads TGCGCCAGCAGCTCCGGACTAGCGGGAGGGGGAGAGACCCAGTACTTC. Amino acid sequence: CASSSGLAGGGETQYF.

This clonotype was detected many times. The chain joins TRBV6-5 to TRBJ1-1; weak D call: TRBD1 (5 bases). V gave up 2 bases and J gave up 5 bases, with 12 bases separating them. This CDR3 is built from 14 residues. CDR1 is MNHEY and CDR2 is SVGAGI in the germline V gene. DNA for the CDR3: TGTGCCAGCAGTTACGGGACGACGGGGACTGAAGCTTTCTTT. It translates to CASSYGTTGTEAFF.

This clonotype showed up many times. The CDR3 coding sequence is TGCAGTGCTAGCACCGCGGGGTGGACTGAAGCTTTCTTT. Translating it yields CSASTAGWTEAFF. The V call is TRBV20-1, the J call TRBJ1-1; D not certain. The V and J ends lost 3 bases and 5 bases respectively, with 13 bases between them. The CDR3 covers 13 residues. Germline lookup yields CDR1 DFQATT and CDR2 SNEGSKA (reference sequence).

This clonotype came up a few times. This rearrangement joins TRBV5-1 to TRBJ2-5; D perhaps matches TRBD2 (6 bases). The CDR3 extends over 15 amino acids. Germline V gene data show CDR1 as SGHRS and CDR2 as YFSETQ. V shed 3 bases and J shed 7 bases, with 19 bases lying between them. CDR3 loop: CASSSAGRDYGTQYF. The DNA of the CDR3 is TGCGCCAGCAGCTCCGCGGGACGGGATTATGGGACCCAGTACTTC. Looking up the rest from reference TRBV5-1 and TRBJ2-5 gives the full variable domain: KAGVTQTPRYLIKTRGQQVTLSCSPISGHRSVSWYQQTPGQGLQFLFEYFSETQRNKGNFPGRFSGRQFSNSRSEMNVSTLELGDSALYLCASSSAGRDYGTQYFGPGTRLLVL.

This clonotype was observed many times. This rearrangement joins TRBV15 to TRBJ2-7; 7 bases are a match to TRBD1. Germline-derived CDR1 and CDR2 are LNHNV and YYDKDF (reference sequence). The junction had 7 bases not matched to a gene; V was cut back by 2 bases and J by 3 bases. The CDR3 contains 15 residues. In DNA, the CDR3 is TGTGCCACCAGCAGAACCACAGGGGCCAACTACGAGCAGTACTTC. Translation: CATSRTTGANYEQYF. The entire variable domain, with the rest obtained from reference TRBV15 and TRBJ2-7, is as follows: DAMVIQNPRYQVTQFGKPVTLSCSQTLNHNVMYWYQQKSSQAPKLLFHYYDKDFNNEADTPDNFQSRRPNTSFCFLDIRSPGLGDTAMYLCATSRTTGANYEQYFGPGTRLTVT.

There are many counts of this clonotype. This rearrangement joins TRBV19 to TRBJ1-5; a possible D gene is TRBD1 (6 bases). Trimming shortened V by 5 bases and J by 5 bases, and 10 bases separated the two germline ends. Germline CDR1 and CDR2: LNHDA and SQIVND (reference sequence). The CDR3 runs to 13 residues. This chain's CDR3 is CASSVDRYQPQHF. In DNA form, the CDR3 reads TGTGCCAGTAGTGTGGACAGATATCAGCCCCAGCATTTT.

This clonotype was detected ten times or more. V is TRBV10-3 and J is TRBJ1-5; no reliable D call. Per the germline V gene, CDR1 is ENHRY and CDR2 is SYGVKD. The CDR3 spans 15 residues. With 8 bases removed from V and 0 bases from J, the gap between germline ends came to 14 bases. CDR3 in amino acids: CAISQEFSSNQPQHF. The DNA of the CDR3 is TGTGCCATCTCTCAGGAATTCAGTAGCAATCAGCCCCAGCATTTT.

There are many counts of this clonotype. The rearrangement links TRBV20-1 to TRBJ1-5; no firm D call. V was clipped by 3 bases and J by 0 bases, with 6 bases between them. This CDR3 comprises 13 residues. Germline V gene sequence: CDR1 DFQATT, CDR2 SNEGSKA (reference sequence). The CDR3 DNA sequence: TGCAGTGCTAGTACGGATAGCAATCAGCCCCAGCATTTT. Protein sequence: CSASTDSNQPQHF.

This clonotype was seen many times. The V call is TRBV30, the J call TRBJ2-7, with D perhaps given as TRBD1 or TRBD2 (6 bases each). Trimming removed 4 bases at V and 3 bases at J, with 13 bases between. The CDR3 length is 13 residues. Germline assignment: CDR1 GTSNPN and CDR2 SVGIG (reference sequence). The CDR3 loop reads CAWNSGGLYEQYF. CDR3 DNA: TGTGCCTGGAATAGTGGGGGGCTCTACGAGCAGTACTTC.

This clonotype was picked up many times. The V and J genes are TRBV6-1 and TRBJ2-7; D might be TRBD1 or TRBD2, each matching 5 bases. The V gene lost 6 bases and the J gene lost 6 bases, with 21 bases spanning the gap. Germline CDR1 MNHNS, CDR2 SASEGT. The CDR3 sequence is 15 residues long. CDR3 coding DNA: TGTGCCAGCAGCACCCCCGGGACCGGTTCTGCCGAGCAGTACTTC. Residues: CASSTPGTGSAEQYF.

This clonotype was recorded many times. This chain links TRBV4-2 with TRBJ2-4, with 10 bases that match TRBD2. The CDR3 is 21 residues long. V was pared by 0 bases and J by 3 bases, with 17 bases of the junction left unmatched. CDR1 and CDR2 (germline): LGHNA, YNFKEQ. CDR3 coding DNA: TGTGCCAGCAGCCAAGAGTCTAGCGGGGGATTTGTGCCCCCTGGCAAAAACATTCAGTACTTC. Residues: CASSQESSGGFVPPGKNIQYF.

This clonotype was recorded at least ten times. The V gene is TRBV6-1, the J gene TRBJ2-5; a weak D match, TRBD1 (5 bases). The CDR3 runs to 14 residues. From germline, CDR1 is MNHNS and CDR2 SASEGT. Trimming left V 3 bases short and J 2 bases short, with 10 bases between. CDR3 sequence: CASSDTDRQETQYF. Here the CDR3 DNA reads TGTGCCAGCAGTGATACTGACAGACAAGAGACCCAGTACTTC.

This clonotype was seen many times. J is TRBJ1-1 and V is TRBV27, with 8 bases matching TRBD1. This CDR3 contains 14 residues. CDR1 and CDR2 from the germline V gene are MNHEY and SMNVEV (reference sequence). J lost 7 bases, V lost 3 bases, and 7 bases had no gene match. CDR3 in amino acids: CASSFNPGGYEAFF. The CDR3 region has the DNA TGTGCCAGCAGTTTTAATCCAGGGGGCTATGAAGCTTTCTTT.

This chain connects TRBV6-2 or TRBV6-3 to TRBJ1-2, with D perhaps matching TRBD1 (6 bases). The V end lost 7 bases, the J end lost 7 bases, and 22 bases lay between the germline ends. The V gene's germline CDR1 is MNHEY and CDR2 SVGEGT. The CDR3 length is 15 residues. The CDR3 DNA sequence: TGTGCCAGCACCTATGCAGGGGCGGCCCTAAGTGGCTACACCTTC. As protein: CASTYAGAALSGYTF.

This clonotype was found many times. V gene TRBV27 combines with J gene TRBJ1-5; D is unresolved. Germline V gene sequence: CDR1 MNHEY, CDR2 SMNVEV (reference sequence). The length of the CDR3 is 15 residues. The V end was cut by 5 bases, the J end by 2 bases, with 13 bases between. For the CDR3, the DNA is TGTGCCAGCAGTGCCGACGCTATGGGCAATCAGCCCCAGCATTTT. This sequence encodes CASSADAMGNQPQHF.

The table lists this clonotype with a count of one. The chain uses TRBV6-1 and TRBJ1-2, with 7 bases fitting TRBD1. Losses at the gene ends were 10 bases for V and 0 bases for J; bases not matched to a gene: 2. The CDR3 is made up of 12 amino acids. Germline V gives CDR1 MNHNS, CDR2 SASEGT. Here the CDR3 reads CATGQPNYGYTF. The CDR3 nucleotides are TGTGCCACGGGACAGCCTAACTATGGCTACACCTTC.

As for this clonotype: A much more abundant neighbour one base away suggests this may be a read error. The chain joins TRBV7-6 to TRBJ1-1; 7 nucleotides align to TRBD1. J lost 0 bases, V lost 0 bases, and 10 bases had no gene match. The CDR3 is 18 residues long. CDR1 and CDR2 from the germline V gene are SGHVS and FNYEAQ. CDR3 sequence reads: CASSLASRQGWLNTEAFF. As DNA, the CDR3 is TGTGCCAGCAGCTTAGCTTCCCGACAGGGTTGGTTGAACACTGAAGCTTTCTTT.

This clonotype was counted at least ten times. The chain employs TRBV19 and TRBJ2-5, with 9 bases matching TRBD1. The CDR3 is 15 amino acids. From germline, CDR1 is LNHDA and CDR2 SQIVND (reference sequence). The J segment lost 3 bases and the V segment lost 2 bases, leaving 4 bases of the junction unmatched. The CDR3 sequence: CASSIYGTGKETQYF. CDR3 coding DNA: TGTGCCAGTAGTATATACGGGACAGGGAAAGAGACCCAGTACTTC.

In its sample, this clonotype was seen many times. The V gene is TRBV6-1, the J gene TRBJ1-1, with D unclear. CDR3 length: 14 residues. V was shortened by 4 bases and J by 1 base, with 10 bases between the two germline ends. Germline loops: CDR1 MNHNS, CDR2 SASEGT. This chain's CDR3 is CASSVKTANTEAFF. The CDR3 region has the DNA TGTGCCAGCAGTGTTAAGACGGCGAACACTGAAGCTTTCTTT.

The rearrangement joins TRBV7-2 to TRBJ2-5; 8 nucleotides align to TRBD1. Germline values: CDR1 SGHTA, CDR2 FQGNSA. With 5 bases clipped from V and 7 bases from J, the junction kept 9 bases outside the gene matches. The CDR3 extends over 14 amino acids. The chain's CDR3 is CASSTRTGRGTQYF. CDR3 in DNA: TGTGCCAGCAGCACCCGGACAGGGCGGGGGACCCAGTACTTC. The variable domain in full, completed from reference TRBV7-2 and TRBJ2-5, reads GAGVSQSPSNKVTEKGKDVELRCDPISGHTALYWYRQSLGQGLEFLIYFQGNSAPDKSGLPSDRFSAERTGGSVSTLTIQRTQQEDSAVYLCASSTRTGRGTQYFGPGTRLLVL.

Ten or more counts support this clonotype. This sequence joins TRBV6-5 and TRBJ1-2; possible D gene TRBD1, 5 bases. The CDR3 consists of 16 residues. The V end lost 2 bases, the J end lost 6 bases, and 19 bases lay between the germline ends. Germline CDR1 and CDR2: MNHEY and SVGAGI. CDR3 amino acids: CASSYVRDGGSDGYTF. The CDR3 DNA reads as TGTGCCAGCAGTTACGTCCGGGACGGCGGATCGGATGGCTACACCTTC.

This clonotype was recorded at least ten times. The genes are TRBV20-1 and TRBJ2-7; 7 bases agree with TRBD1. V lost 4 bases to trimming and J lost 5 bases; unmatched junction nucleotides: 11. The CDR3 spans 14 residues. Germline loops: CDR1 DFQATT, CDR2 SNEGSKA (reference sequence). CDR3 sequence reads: CSATITGADDEQYF. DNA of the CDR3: TGCAGTGCTACGATAACAGGGGCGGACGACGAGCAGTACTTC.

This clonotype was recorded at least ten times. The CDR3 DNA sequence: TGTGCCAGCAGCCCAAGGGTAGGGACAGGGAGCTCCTACGAGCAGTACTTC. It translates to CASSPRVGTGSSYEQYF. The chain combines TRBV11-1 with TRBJ2-7; 9 bases match TRBD1. This CDR3 comprises 17 residues. CDR1 and CDR2 from the germline V gene are SGHAT and FQDESV (reference sequence). The ends lost 5 bases at V and 0 bases at J; junction bases unmatched: 11. Supplemented by reference TRBV11-1 and TRBJ2-7, the full variable domain reads EAEVAQSPRYKITEKSQAVAFWCDPISGHATLYWYRQILGQGPELLVQFQDESVVDDSQLPKDRFSAERLKGVDSTLKIQPAELGDSAMYLCASSPRVGTGSSYEQYFGPGTRLTVT.